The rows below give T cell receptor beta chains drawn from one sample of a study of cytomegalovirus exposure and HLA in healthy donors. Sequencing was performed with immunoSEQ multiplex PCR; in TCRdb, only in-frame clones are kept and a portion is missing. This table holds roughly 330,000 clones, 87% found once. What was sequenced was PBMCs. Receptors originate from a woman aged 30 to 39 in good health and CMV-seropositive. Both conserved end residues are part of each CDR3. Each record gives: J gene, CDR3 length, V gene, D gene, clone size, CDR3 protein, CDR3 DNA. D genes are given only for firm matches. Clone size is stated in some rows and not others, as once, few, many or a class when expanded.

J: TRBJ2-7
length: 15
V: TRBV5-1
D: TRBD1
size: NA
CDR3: CASSLGKTGGYEQYF
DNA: TGCGCCAGCAGCTTGGGAAAAACAGGGGGCTACGAGCAGTACTTC

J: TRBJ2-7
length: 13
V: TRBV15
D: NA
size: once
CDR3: CATSRSPSYEQYF
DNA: TGTGCCACCAGCAGGTCCCCCTCCTACGAGCAGTACTTC

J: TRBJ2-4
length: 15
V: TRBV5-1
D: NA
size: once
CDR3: CASSPRAGTINIQYF
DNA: TGCGCCAGCAGTCCTAGAGCGGGTACGATAAACATTCAGTACTTC

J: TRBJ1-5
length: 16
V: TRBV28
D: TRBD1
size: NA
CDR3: CASSLSGTGSSQPQHF
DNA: TGTGCCAGCAGTTTATCGGGGACAGGGTCCTCTCAGCCCCAGCATTTT

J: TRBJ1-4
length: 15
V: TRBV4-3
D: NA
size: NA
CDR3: CASSQSSQSWEKLFF
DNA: TGCGCCAGCAGCCAGTCGTCCCAGAGTTGGGAAAAACTGTTTTTT

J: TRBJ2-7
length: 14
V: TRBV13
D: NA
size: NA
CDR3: CASSPRRRVYEQYF
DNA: TGTGCCAGCAGCCCCCGCCGTCGGGTTTACGAGCAGTACTTC

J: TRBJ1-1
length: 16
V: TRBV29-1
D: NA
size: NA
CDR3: CSVAFLADKLDTEAFF
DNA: TGCAGCGTTGCTTTTCTGGCAGACAAATTGGACACTGAAGCTTTCTTT

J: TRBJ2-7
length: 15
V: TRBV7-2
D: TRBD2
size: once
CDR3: CASSPQTSGSYEQYF
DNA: TGTGCCAGCAGCCCCCAGACTAGCGGGAGCTACGAGCAGTACTTC

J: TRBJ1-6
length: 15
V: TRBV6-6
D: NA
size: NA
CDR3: CASSGSGPRNSPLHF
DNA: TGTGCCAGCAGCGGCTCGGGACCGAGAAATTCACCCCTCCACTTT

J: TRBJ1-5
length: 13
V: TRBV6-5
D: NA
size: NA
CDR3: CASSSMDPQPQHF
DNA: TGTGCCAGCAGTTCAATGGACCCACAGCCCCAGCATTTT

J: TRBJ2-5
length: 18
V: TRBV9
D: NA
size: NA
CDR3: CASSVAGAAFGNQETQYF
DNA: TGTGCCAGCAGCGTAGCCGGGGCAGCCTTCGGGAACCAAGAGACCCAGTACTTC

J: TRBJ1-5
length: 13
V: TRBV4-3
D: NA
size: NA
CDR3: CASSQDLLQPQHF
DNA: TGCGCCAGCAGCCAAGATCTACTTCAGCCCCAGCATTTT

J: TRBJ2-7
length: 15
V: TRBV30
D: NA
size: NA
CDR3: CAWSVEPSTYYEQYF
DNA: TGTGCCTGGAGTGTAGAACCTAGCACCTACTACGAGCAGTACTTC

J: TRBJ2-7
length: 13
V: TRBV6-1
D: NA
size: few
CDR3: CASSWTQVYEQYF
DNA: TGTGCCAGCTCATGGACGCAGGTCTACGAGCAGTACTTC

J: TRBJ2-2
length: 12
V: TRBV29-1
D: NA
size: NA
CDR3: CSVVLETGELFF
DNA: TGCAGCGTTGTATTGGAAACCGGGGAGCTGTTTTTT

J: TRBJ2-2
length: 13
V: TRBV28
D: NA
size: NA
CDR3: CASIVGGSGELFF
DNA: TGTGCCAGCATTGTTGGGGGATCCGGGGAGCTGTTTTTT

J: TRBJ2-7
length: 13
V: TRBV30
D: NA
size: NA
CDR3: CAWTGTVSYEQYF
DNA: TGTGCCTGGACCGGGACGGTATCCTACGAGCAGTACTTC

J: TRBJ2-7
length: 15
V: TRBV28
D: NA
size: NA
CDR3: CASSPSGSRDGQQYF
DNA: TGTGCCAGCAGTCCATCCGGGTCGCGGGATGGACAGCAGTACTTC

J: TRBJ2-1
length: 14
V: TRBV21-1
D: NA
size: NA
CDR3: CASSNPLMTGRQFF
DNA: TGTGCCAGCAGCAATCCCCTCATGACAGGGAGGCAGTTCTTC

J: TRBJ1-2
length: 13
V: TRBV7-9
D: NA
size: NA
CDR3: CASSLGGDYGYTF
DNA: TGTGCCAGCAGCTTAGGCGGGGACTATGGCTACACCTTC

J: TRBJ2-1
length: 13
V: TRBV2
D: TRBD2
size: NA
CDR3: CASTEGAGVEQFF
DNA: TGTGCCAGCACCGAGGGAGCGGGAGTAGAGCAGTTCTTC

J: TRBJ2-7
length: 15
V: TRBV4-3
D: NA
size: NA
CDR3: CASSQVLGGYYEQYF
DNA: TGCGCCAGCAGCCAAGTACTCGGGGGATACTACGAGCAGTACTTC

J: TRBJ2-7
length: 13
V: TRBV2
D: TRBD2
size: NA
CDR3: CATTLAGVYEQYF
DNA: TGTGCCACCACTCTAGCGGGAGTGTACGAGCAGTACTTC

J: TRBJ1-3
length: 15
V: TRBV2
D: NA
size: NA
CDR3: CASKESGATGNTIYF
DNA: TGTGCCAGCAAGGAGTCCGGGGCAACTGGAAACACCATATATTTT

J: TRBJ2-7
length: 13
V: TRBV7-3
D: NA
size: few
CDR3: CASSRDLNYEQYF
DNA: TGTGCCAGCAGCCGGGACCTAAACTACGAGCAGTACTTC

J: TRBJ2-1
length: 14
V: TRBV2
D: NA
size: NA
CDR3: CASSELLVVDEQFF
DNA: TGTGCCAGCAGTGAACTACTAGTCGTCGATGAGCAGTTCTTC

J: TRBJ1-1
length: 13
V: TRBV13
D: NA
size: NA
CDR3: CASGYRSNTEAFF
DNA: TGTGCCAGCGGGTACAGGAGTAACACTGAAGCTTTCTTT

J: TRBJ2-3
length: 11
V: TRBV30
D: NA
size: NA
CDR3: CAWGTAQTQYF
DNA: TGTGCCTGGGGGACCGCCCAAACGCAGTATTTT

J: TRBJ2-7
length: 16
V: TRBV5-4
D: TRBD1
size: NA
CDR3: CASSLGDRGFSYEQYF
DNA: TGTGCCAGCAGCTTAGGGGACAGGGGGTTCTCCTACGAGCAGTACTTC

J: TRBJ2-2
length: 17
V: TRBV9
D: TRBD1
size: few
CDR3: CASSVKTGVENTGELFF
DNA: TGTGCCAGCAGCGTCAAGACAGGGGTCGAGAACACCGGGGAGCTGTTTTTT

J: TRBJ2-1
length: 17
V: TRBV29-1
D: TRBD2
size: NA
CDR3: CSVFSGRVTSSYNEQFF
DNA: TGCAGCGTATTTAGCGGGAGGGTGACTAGCTCCTACAATGAGCAGTTCTTC

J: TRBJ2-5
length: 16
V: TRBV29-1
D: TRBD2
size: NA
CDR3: CSVTAYKREARETQYF
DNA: TGCAGCGTTACTGCTTACAAGCGGGAGGCCAGGGAGACCCAGTACTTC

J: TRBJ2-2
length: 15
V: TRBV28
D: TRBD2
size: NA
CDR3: CASRPGLAGTGELFF
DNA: TGTGCCAGCAGGCCTGGACTAGCGGGCACCGGGGAGCTGTTTTTT

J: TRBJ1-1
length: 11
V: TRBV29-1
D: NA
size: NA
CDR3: CSVNLGAEAFF
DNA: TGCAGCGTTAACTTAGGGGCTGAAGCTTTCTTT

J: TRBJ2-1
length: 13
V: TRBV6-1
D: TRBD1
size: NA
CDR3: CASKSDRARGQFF
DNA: TGTGCCAGCAAATCGGACAGGGCCAGAGGGCAGTTCTTC

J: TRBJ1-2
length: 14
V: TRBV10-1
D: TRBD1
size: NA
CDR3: CASSEGQANYGYTF
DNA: TGCGCCAGCAGTGAAGGACAGGCCAACTATGGCTACACCTTC

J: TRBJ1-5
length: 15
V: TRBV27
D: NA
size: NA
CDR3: CASSLSMRPNQPQHF
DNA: TGTGCCAGCAGTTTATCGATGAGACCCAATCAGCCCCAGCATTTT

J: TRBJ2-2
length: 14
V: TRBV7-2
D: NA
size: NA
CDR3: CASSLDSGSGELFF
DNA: TGTGCCAGCAGCTTAGATTCAGGGTCCGGGGAGCTGTTTTTT

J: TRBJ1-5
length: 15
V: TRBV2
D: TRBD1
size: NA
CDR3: CASSEAGTGNQPQHF
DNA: TGTGCCAGCAGTGAAGCCGGGACAGGCAATCAGCCCCAGCATTTT

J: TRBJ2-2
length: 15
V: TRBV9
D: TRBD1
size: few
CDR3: CASSGRQGPTGELFF
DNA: TGTGCCAGCAGCGGCCGACAGGGTCCCACCGGGGAGCTGTTTTTT

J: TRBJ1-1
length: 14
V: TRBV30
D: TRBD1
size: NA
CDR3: CAWTTDRVNTEAFF
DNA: TGTGCCTGGACAACGGACAGGGTGAACACTGAAGCTTTCTTT

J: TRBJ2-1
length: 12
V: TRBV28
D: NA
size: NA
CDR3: CASRPTGNEQFF
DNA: TGTGCCAGCAGGCCGACAGGTAATGAGCAGTTCTTC